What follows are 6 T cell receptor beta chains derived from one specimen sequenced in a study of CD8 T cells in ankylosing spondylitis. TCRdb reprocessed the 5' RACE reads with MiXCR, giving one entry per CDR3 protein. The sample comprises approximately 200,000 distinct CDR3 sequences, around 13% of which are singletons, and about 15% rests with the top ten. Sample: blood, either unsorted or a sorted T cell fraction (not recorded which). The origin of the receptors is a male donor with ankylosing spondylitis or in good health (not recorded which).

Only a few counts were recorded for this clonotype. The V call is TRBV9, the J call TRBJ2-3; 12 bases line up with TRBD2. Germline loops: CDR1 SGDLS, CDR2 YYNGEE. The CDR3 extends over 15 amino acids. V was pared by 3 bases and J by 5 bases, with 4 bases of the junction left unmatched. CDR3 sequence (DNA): TGTGCCAGCAGCGCTAGCGGGGGGGCCGTAGATACGCAGTATTTT. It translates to CASSASGGAVDTQYF.

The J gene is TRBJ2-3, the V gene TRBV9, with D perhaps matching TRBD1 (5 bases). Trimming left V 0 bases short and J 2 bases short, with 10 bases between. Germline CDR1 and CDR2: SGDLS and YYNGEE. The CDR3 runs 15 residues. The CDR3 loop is CASSVGQGDTDTQYF. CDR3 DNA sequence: TGTGCCAGCAGCGTAGGGCAGGGCGACACAGATACGCAGTATTTT.

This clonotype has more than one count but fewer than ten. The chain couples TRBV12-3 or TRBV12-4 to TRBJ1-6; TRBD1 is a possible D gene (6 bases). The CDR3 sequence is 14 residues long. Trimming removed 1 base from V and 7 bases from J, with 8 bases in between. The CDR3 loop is CASSLGTGNSPLHF. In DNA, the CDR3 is TGTGCCAGCAGTTTAGGAACAGGGAATTCACCCCTCCACTTT.

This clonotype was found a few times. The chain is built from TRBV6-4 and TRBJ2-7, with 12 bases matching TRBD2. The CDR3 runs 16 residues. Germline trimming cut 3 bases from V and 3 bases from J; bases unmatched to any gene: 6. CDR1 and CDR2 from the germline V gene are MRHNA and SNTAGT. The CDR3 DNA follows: TGTGCCAGCAGTGAACTAGCGGGGGGCGGATACTACGAGCAGTACTTC. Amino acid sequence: CASSELAGGGYYEQYF.

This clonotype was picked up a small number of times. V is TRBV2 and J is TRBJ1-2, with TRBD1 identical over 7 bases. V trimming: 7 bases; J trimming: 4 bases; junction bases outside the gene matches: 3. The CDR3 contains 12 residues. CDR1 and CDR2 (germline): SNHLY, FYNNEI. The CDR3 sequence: CASKGTAYGYTF. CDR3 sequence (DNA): TGTGCCAGCAAAGGGACAGCCTATGGCTACACCTTC.

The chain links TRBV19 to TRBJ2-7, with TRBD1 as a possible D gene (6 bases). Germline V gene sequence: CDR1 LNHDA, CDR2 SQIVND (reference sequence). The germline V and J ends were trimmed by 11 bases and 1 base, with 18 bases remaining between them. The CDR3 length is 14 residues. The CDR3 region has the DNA TGTGCCTGCTCACCCGGGACAAATTCCTACGAGCAGTACTTC. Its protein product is CACSPGTNSYEQYF. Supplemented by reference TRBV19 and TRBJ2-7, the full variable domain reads DGGITQSPKYLFRKEGQNVTLSCEQNLNHDAMYWYRQDPGQGLRLIYYSQIVNDFQKGDIAEGYSVSREKKESFPLTVTSAQKNPTAFYLCACSPGTNSYEQYFGPGTRLTVT.